A selection of T cell receptor beta chains follows, all from one sample in a study of OX40 agonist ivuxolimab in advanced cancers. Clones were sequenced by immunoSEQ multiplex PCR, and TCRdb holds only the in-frame ones, with some missing. The sample has 83,000 or so clones; about 81% are singletons. Material: CD4+ or CD8+ T cells sorted from blood, obtained in a trial of the OX40 agonist ivuxolimab. These receptor sequences come from an adult with an advanced solid tumor such as melanoma, head and neck, liver or kidney cancer. Each CDR3 is given with its conserved first and last residue. Fields, in order: J gene, clone size, D gene, V gene, CDR3 DNA, CDR3 protein. D genes are given only for firm matches. Size values are once, few and many counts, or a class for expanded clones, and some rows have none.

j_gene: TRBJ2-1
abundance: -
d_gene: -
v_gene: TRBV4-1
CDR3nt: TGCGCCAGCAGCCAAGAAAGGAATTGGGGCGGGGTCAATGAGCAGTTCTTC
CDR3aa: CASSQERNWGGVNEQFF

j_gene: TRBJ1-4
abundance: -
d_gene: TRBD1
v_gene: TRBV6-1
CDR3nt: TGTGCCAGCAGTGAAGCCTCGACAGGGCAGGAAAAACTGTTTTTT
CDR3aa: CASSEASTGQEKLFF

j_gene: TRBJ2-5
abundance: -
d_gene: TRBD2
v_gene: TRBV9
CDR3nt: TGTGCCAGCAGCGGGAGCGGGGGAGCTTGGGAGACCCAGTACTTC
CDR3aa: CASSGSGGAWETQYF

j_gene: TRBJ1-5
abundance: -
d_gene: TRBD1
v_gene: TRBV7-2
CDR3nt: TGTGCCAGCAGCTTAGGACAGGGGGGACTTCAGCCCCAGCATTTT
CDR3aa: CASSLGQGGLQPQHF

j_gene: TRBJ1-6
abundance: -
d_gene: -
v_gene: TRBV6-6
CDR3nt: TGTGCCAGCATGTCCCCTCTCAGGGGAAATTCACCCCTCCACTTT
CDR3aa: CASMSPLRGNSPLHF

j_gene: TRBJ2-7
abundance: -
d_gene: -
v_gene: TRBV7-2
CDR3nt: TGTGCCAGCAGCTTAGGGGCAGGGTCCTTCTACGAGCAGTACTTC
CDR3aa: CASSLGAGSFYEQYF

j_gene: TRBJ2-1
abundance: -
d_gene: -
v_gene: TRBV4-1
CDR3nt: TGCGCCAGCAGCCAGGTTTGGGCAGGGGGGACCAATGAGCAGTTCTTC
CDR3aa: CASSQVWAGGTNEQFF

j_gene: TRBJ2-7
abundance: -
d_gene: -
v_gene: TRBV2
CDR3nt: TGTGCCAGCAGTGAATCGCTCTCTGGTGAGCAGTACTTC
CDR3aa: CASSESLSGEQYF

j_gene: TRBJ1-1
abundance: once
d_gene: -
v_gene: TRBV6-1
CDR3nt: TGTGCCAGCAGTGAATTTTGGAGAGACACTGAAGCTTTCTTT
CDR3aa: CASSEFWRDTEAFF

j_gene: TRBJ2-7
abundance: -
d_gene: -
v_gene: TRBV19
CDR3nt: TGTGCCAGTAGTATAGTTGGATTCGAGCAGTACTTC
CDR3aa: CASSIVGFEQYF

j_gene: TRBJ2-3
abundance: -
d_gene: TRBD1
v_gene: TRBV28
CDR3nt: TGTGCCAGCAGTCAAAGACAGGGGGCGGCACTAACGTATTTT
CDR3aa: CASSQRQGAALTYF

j_gene: TRBJ2-3
abundance: -
d_gene: -
v_gene: TRBV6-4
CDR3nt: TGTGCCAGCAGTCGGCAGTACCCAGATACGCAGTATTTT
CDR3aa: CASSRQYPDTQYF

j_gene: TRBJ2-2
abundance: once
d_gene: -
v_gene: TRBV5-5
CDR3nt: TGTGCCAGCAGCTTGCCCCCCGGGGAGCTGTTTTTT
CDR3aa: CASSLPPGELFF

j_gene: TRBJ1-6
abundance: -
d_gene: -
v_gene: TRBV19
CDR3nt: TGTGCCAGTAGTCCCGCGGGCTACGATAATTCACCCCTCCACTTT
CDR3aa: CASSPAGYDNSPLHF

j_gene: TRBJ2-3
abundance: -
d_gene: -
v_gene: TRBV7-3
CDR3nt: TGTGCCAGCAGCCGAAGGTCCCGGGACACAAGCACAGATACGCAGTATTTT
CDR3aa: CASSRRSRDTSTDTQYF

j_gene: TRBJ1-1
abundance: -
d_gene: TRBD1
v_gene: TRBV5-5
CDR3nt: TGTGCCAGCAGCGACCGGGACAGACCTAACACTGAAGCTTTCTTT
CDR3aa: CASSDRDRPNTEAFF

j_gene: TRBJ2-1
abundance: -
d_gene: -
v_gene: TRBV7-2
CDR3nt: TGTGCCAGCAGCTTGAATGGGGGGCTTTACAATGAGCAGTTCTTC
CDR3aa: CASSLNGGLYNEQFF

j_gene: TRBJ2-1
abundance: -
d_gene: -
v_gene: TRBV7-2
CDR3nt: TGTGCCAGCAGCGTTAGTGGGAATGAGCAGTTCTTC
CDR3aa: CASSVSGNEQFF

j_gene: TRBJ1-1
abundance: -
d_gene: TRBD1
v_gene: TRBV4-2
CDR3nt: TGTGCCAGCAGCCGCAGACAGGGAGACACTGAAGCTTTCTTT
CDR3aa: CASSRRQGDTEAFF

j_gene: TRBJ2-5
abundance: once
d_gene: -
v_gene: TRBV19
CDR3nt: TGTGCCAGTAGTATAGGAGACAGGAGGGAGACCCAGTACTTC
CDR3aa: CASSIGDRRETQYF

j_gene: TRBJ2-7
abundance: -
d_gene: -
v_gene: TRBV5-4
CDR3nt: TGTGCCAGCAGCTTTGGGGGCGCGGGCGAGCAGTACTTC
CDR3aa: CASSFGGAGEQYF

j_gene: TRBJ2-3
abundance: -
d_gene: -
v_gene: TRBV14
CDR3nt: TGTGCCAGCAGCCCCGGGGTCTTGGGCACAGATACGCAGTATTTT
CDR3aa: CASSPGVLGTDTQYF

j_gene: TRBJ1-1
abundance: -
d_gene: TRBD1
v_gene: TRBV19
CDR3nt: TGTGCCACAGGGGGGGGACCTCCTTTAAACACTGAAGCTTTCTTT
CDR3aa: CATGGGPPLNTEAFF

j_gene: TRBJ2-1
abundance: -
d_gene: TRBD2
v_gene: TRBV9
CDR3nt: TGTGCCAGCAGCGCCGCGGGCGGGGGGCACAATGAGCAGTTCTTC
CDR3aa: CASSAAGGGHNEQFF

j_gene: TRBJ2-7
abundance: -
d_gene: TRBD1
v_gene: TRBV6-1
CDR3nt: TGTGCCAGCAGTGAAGCGGTTCTCGGACAGGGGGCCTACGAGCAGTACTTC
CDR3aa: CASSEAVLGQGAYEQYF

j_gene: TRBJ2-7
abundance: -
d_gene: -
v_gene: TRBV7-9
CDR3nt: TGTGCCAGCAGCTCTGGCGGCGCCCTCTACGAGCAGTACTTC
CDR3aa: CASSSGGALYEQYF

j_gene: TRBJ1-2
abundance: -
d_gene: -
v_gene: TRBV12-2
CDR3nt: TGTGCAAGTCGCTTACCAGGGACAGGGGGCGCGGTGGGGATGTACACCTTC
CDR3aa: CASRLPGTGGAVGMYTF

j_gene: TRBJ1-2
abundance: once
d_gene: -
v_gene: TRBV2
CDR3nt: TGTGCCAGCAGTGGCGTTCTACAGGCCACCGGGGTATATGGCTACACCTTC
CDR3aa: CASSGVLQATGVYGYTF

j_gene: TRBJ1-6
abundance: -
d_gene: -
v_gene: TRBV6-5
CDR3nt: TGTGCCAGCAGGGAATATAATTCACCCCTCCACTTT
CDR3aa: CASREYNSPLHF

j_gene: TRBJ2-5
abundance: -
d_gene: -
v_gene: TRBV4-2
CDR3nt: TGTGCCAGCAGCCAAAAAGGGGGAGGGGCTGCGCTTTCCTCCCAAGAGACCCAGTACTTC
CDR3aa: CASSQKGGGAALSSQETQYF